These 15 T cell receptor beta chains were all obtained from the same sample, sequenced in a study of blood T cell repertoires in COVID-19 (dated by TCRdb to the early 2020s). Library construction relied on the immunoSEQ multiplex PCR assay. TCRdb retrieved this table from immuneACCESS and kept in-frame rearrangements only. Not all clones are present; in checked studies, unresolved V genes account for under half, and no reason is known for the remainder. The sample yields approximately 500,000 clones; about 88% were counted once. Of the sample, roughly 7.3% is held by the ten largest clones. The sample comprised peripheral blood. The receptors originated from a woman between 45 and 65 years old with COVID-19, enrolled during active disease.

V is TRBV7-3 and J is TRBJ2-1, with 8 bases matching TRBD2. In germline, CDR1 is SGHTA, CDR2 FQGTGA. The V and J ends lost 6 bases and 3 bases, in that order; junction bases with no gene match: 7. The CDR3 has 15 amino acids. DNA for the CDR3: TGTGCCAGCAGTCCAAGCGGGGGCGTCTACAATGAGCAGTTCTTC. It is translated as CASSPSGGVYNEQFF.

With regard to this clone: Other DNA sequences from this sample encode an identical CDR3 as well. The chain joins TRBV27 to TRBJ2-3; D is undetermined. Germline CDR1 is MNHEY and CDR2 is SMNVEV (reference sequence). Trimming pared 2 bases from V and 0 bases from J, leaving 9 bases between. The CDR3 has 15 amino acids. The CDR3 region has the DNA TGTGCCAGCAGTTTAGGTACTACTAGCACAGATACGCAGTATTTT. Translation: CASSLGTTSTDTQYF.

This rearrangement joins TRBV5-1 to TRBJ2-7; TRBD1 matches at 7 bases. CDR3 size: 14 residues. Germline assignment: CDR1 SGHRS and CDR2 YFSETQ. Trimming took 3 bases from V and 2 from J; bases not matched to a gene: 5. Here the CDR3 reads CASSSIQGTYEQYF. CDR3 sequence (DNA): TGCGCCAGCAGCTCAATACAGGGGACCTACGAGCAGTACTTC.

The gene calls are TRBV24-1 and TRBJ2-1; D is possibly TRBD1 (6 bases). V was pared by 4 bases and J by 5 bases, with 14 bases between. The CDR3 is 15 amino acids. Germline loops: CDR1 KGHDR, CDR2 SFDVKD. The CDR3 sequence: CATSDPGHINNEQFF. Written as DNA, the CDR3 is TGTGCCACCAGTGACCCGGGACATATAAACAATGAGCAGTTCTTC.

V gene TRBV5-1 combines with J gene TRBJ1-5; D call uncertain. Trimming cost V 0 bases and J 6 bases, with 7 bases left between them. In germline, CDR1 is SGHRS, CDR2 YFSETQ. This CDR3 comprises 13 residues. Here the CDR3 reads CASSLESGQPQHF. DNA of the CDR3: TGCGCCAGCAGCTTGGAAAGCGGTCAGCCCCAGCATTTT.

The V and J genes are TRBV3-1 (or the pseudogene TRBV3-2) and TRBJ2-4, with TRBD1 matching over 10 bases. V trimming: 3 bases; J trimming: 5 bases; junction bases outside the gene matches: 4. Germline values: CDR1 LGHDT, CDR2 YNNKEL (reference sequence). The CDR3 is 15 amino acids. This chain's CDR3 is CASSQAGTGENIQYF. CDR3 DNA sequence: TGTGCCAGCAGCCAGGCCGGGACAGGGGAAAACATTCAGTACTTC.

V gene TRBV19 combines with J gene TRBJ1-4, with TRBD1 identical over 9 bases. Losses at the gene ends were 9 bases for V and 8 bases for J; bases not matched to a gene: 7. This CDR3 comprises 13 residues. The V gene's germline CDR1 is LNHDA and CDR2 SQIVND (reference sequence). CDR3 in amino acids: CASSGTGREKLFF. CDR3 nucleotides: TGTGCCAGCTCCGGGACAGGGCGCGAAAAACTGTTTTTT.

V is TRBV10-3 and J is TRBJ2-3, with D perhaps matching TRBD2 (5 bases). The V end was cut by 4 bases, the J end by 0 bases, with 17 bases between. The germline V gene has CDR1 ENHRY and CDR2 SYGVKD. The CDR3 extends over 17 amino acids. CDR3 in DNA: TGTGCCATCAGTGGGGCCAACGGCCGGACTAGCACAGATACGCAGTATTTT. Its protein product is CAISGANGRTSTDTQYF.

The rearrangement uses TRBV6-6 and TRBJ1-2, with D maybe TRBD1 (6 bases). Trimming removed 10 bases from V and 2 bases from J, with 14 bases in between. The CDR3 runs to 13 residues. CDR1 is MNHNY and CDR2 is SVGAGI in the germline V gene (reference sequence). The CDR3 bases are TGTGCCAATAGGGGGGGCTCGAACTATGGCTACACCTTC. The encoded protein is CANRGGSNYGYTF.

The chain is built from TRBV5-1 and TRBJ2-5; 14 bases map to TRBD2. This CDR3 region has 16 residues. CDR1 is SGHRS, CDR2 YFSETQ, per germline. V gave up 0 bases and J gave up 5 bases; unmatched junction bases: 3. In DNA form, the CDR3 reads TGCGCCAGCAGCTTGGGGACTAGCGGGGGGATGGAGACCCAGTACTTC. The encoded protein is CASSLGTSGGMETQYF.

V is TRBV9 and J is TRBJ1-2; 9 bases align to TRBD1. The J segment lost 6 bases and the V segment lost 4 bases, leaving 10 bases of the junction unmatched. The germline V gene has CDR1 SGDLS and CDR2 YYNGEE. The length of the CDR3 is 15 residues. The CDR3, as DNA: TGTGCCAGCAGCCCCCGGACAGGGGATTGGGATGGCTACACCTTC. Residues: CASSPRTGDWDGYTF.

The J gene is TRBJ2-1, the V gene TRBV5-1, with D possibly matching TRBD2 (5 bases). CDR1 and CDR2 (germline): SGHRS, YFSETQ. The CDR3 has 14 residues. The germline V and J ends were trimmed by 1 base and 6 bases, with 11 bases remaining between them. CDR3 DNA: TGCGCCAGCAGCTTGACCAGTGGGAGCAATGAGCAGTTCTTC. Translation: CASSLTSGSNEQFF.

V usage is TRBV20-1 and J usage is TRBJ1-5; D perhaps matches TRBD1 (5 bases). Germline CDR1 DFQATT, CDR2 SNEGSKA (reference sequence). The ends were cut back, 3 bases at V and 6 bases at J, with 15 bases in the middle. The CDR3 totals 14 residues. CDR3 sequence: CSASIPGGVQPQHF. The CDR3 bases are TGCAGTGCTAGTATCCCCGGGGGAGTTCAGCCCCAGCATTTT.

The chain has TRBV23-1 and TRBJ1-1; D not certain. TRBV23-1 is classed as an ORF, of uncertain function. Trimming stripped 8 bases from V and 6 bases from J, with 28 bases between. The length of the CDR3 is 17 residues. The DNA of the CDR3 is TGCGCCAGCCCCGTGTCCCGGGAGGCCCCGAAAGGGTCTGAAGCTTTCTTT. Its translation: CASPVSREAPKGSEAFF.

The CDR3 spells CASSSTGEANEKLFF. DNA of the CDR3: TGTGCCAGCAGTTCGACAGGGGAGGCTAATGAAAAACTGTTTTTT. The chain combines TRBV28 with TRBJ1-4; TRBD1 matches 8 bases. CDR3 length: 15 residues. V lost 4 bases and J lost 3; bases outside the gene matches: 4. The germline V gene has CDR1 MDHEN and CDR2 SYDVKM.